A single sample gave rise to the 26 T cell receptor beta chains below, sequenced in a study of spatial heterogeneity in lung cancer. The time point here: blood at routine non-recurrence follow-up after resection. Whole RNA, which was extracted from tumor, nontumor lung tissue or frozen PBMC, was sequenced without any cell sorting. In TCRdb, the 5' RACE reads were re-called with MiXCR into one record per CDR3 protein. This sample has around 110,000 distinct CDR3 sequences, with 12% found just once. The sequences come from PBMCs, collected at follow-up. The receptors shown here come from a male donor with early-stage non-small cell lung cancer.

This chain connects TRBV28 to TRBJ2-7, with no clear D. There are 13 residues in the CDR3. Germline-derived CDR1 and CDR2 are MDHEN and SYDVKM. V gave up 4 bases and J gave up 0 bases, with 7 bases separating them. The CDR3 loop reads CASSYSSSYEQYF. The CDR3 DNA reads TGTGCCAGCAGTTATAGCAGCTCCTACGAGCAGTACTTC.

The J gene is TRBJ2-1, the V gene TRBV10-3; 9 nucleotides align to TRBD1. From germline, CDR1 is ENHRY and CDR2 SYGVKD. The CDR3 is 16 amino acids. Germline trimming cut 0 bases from V and 8 bases from J; bases unmatched to any gene: 8. The CDR3, as DNA: TGTGCCATCAGTGAGTCGGGACAGGGAAGTTCGGATGAGCAGTTCTTC. Translating gives CAISESGQGSSDEQFF.

The chain links TRBV28 to TRBJ1-2; D remains unclear. The CDR3 runs 11 residues. V shed 3 bases and J shed 6 bases, with 5 bases lying between them. Germline lookup yields CDR1 MDHEN and CDR2 SYDVKM. The CDR3 DNA sequence: TGTGCCAGCAGTTTCAATGATGGCTACACCTTC. Translation gives CASSFNDGYTF.

This clonotype came up many times. The gene calls are TRBV27 and TRBJ1-5; 10 positions agree with TRBD1. The CDR3 is made up of 15 amino acids. V lost 6 bases to trimming and J lost 5 bases; unmatched junction nucleotides: 7. Looked up from germline, CDR1 is MNHEY and CDR2 is SMNVEV (reference sequence). CDR3 sequence reads: CASSADRGRDQPQHF. As DNA, the CDR3 is TGTGCCAGCAGCGCAGACAGGGGGCGAGATCAGCCCCAGCATTTT.

This clonotype was seen a few times. This chain uses TRBV7-3 with TRBJ2-3; 8 nucleotides agree with TRBD1. The CDR3 is 14 amino acids. Germline CDR1 SGHTA, CDR2 FQGTGA. V lost 6 bases and J lost 5; bases outside the gene matches: 7. CDR3 DNA sequence: TGTGCCAGCAGTCCGGGACAGGCCTTAGATACGCAGTATTTT. This translates into CASSPGQALDTQYF.

The chain carries TRBV5-1 and TRBJ1-1, with D tentatively TRBD1 (5 bases). Germline V gives CDR1 SGHRS, CDR2 YFSETQ. V was cut by 1 base and J by 9 bases, with 16 bases left in between. The CDR3 runs 14 residues. The CDR3 DNA follows: TGCGCCAGCAGCTTGACAGGCGACGGTATGAAAGCTTTCTTT. This encodes CASSLTGDGMKAFF.

This clonotype was counted many times. The CDR3 nucleotides are TGTGCCAGCAGCTTGGATACAGAGACCCAGTACTTC. It translates to CASSLDTETQYF. The V gene is TRBV5-4, the J gene TRBJ2-5; D gene uncertain. The CDR3 runs to 12 residues. V was trimmed by 0 bases and J by 4 bases, leaving 4 bases between them. The germline CDR1 and CDR2 sequences are SGHNT and YYREEE (reference sequence).

The chain has TRBV7-9 and TRBJ2-4; 8 bases align to TRBD1. This CDR3 is built from 14 residues. Germline lookup yields CDR1 SEHNR and CDR2 FQNEAQ (reference sequence). J gave up 8 bases and V 3 bases, and 6 bases lay outside the gene matches. CDR3 sequence reads: CASSFGQGRDIQYF. The CDR3 DNA is TGTGCCAGCAGCTTTGGACAGGGTCGGGACATTCAGTACTTC. The variable domain in full, with the rest retrieved from reference TRBV7-9 and TRBJ2-4, is DTGVSQNPRHKITKRGQNVTFRCDPISEHNRLYWYRQTLGQGPEFLTYFQNEAQLEKSRLLSDRFSAERPKGSFSTLEIQRTEQGDSAMYLCASSFGQGRDIQYFGAGTRLSVL.

The chain uses TRBV5-4 and TRBJ2-2, with 7 positions matching TRBD1. This CDR3 is 16 amino acids long. The ends lost 0 bases at V and 0 bases at J; junction bases unmatched: 2. Germline lookup yields CDR1 SGHNT and CDR2 YYREEE (reference sequence). As DNA, the CDR3 is TGTGCCAGCAGCTTGGATACAGGGGCGAACACCGGGGAGCTGTTTTTT. Translation: CASSLDTGANTGELFF.

This clonotype was detected only a few times. This chain uses TRBV7-2 with TRBJ1-1, with D tentatively TRBD1 (5 bases). V lost 6 bases to trimming and J lost 1 base, with 12 bases between them. CDR3 length: 14 residues. Germline CDR1 reads SGHTA; CDR2 reads FQGNSA. The CDR3 region has the DNA TGTGCCAGCAGTTGGGACGGAGGGAACACTGAAGCTTTCTTT. This codes for CASSWDGGNTEAFF.

The V and J genes are TRBV29-1 and TRBJ2-7; perhaps D is TRBD1 or TRBD2 (5 bases each). The germline gives CDR1 SQVTM, CDR2 ANQGSEA. The length of the CDR3 is 13 residues. V gave up 6 bases and J gave up 0 bases, with 12 bases separating them. In DNA form, the CDR3 reads TGCAGCGTCTCCGGGGCGAGCTCCTACGAGCAGTACTTC. Its protein product is CSVSGASSYEQYF.

There are many counts of this clonotype. The rearrangement joins TRBV2 to TRBJ2-3, with 8 bases identical to TRBD2. This CDR3 spans 16 amino acids. The ends lost 10 bases at V and 5 bases at J; junction bases unmatched: 17. Germline V gives CDR1 SNHLY, CDR2 FYNNEI. For the CDR3, the DNA is TGTGCCACCACCATTTCGCGGGGGGCCTACGGAGATACGCAGTATTTT. Protein sequence: CATTISRGAYGDTQYF.

This clonotype was counted ten times or more. V gene TRBV5-6 combines with J gene TRBJ1-4; perhaps TRBD1 as D (6 bases). This CDR3 has 11 residues. The germline gives CDR1 SGHDT, CDR2 YYEEEE. Trimming took 3 bases from V and 11 from J, leaving 8 bases between them. CDR3 loop: CASSSGQKLFF. CDR3 DNA: TGTGCCAGCAGCTCCGGACAGAAACTGTTTTTT.

This clonotype was seen ten or more times. The V and J genes are TRBV27 and TRBJ2-5, with 9 bases lining up with TRBD1. The V and J ends lost 6 bases and 4 bases, in that order; junction bases with no gene match: 6. This CDR3 is 14 amino acids long. Germline V gives CDR1 MNHEY, CDR2 SMNVEV (reference sequence). The CDR3 nucleotides read TGTGCCAGCAGAAGGACAGGGGTAAGAGAGACCCAGTACTTC. Protein: CASRRTGVRETQYF.

This clonotype came up a few times. The chain is built from TRBV5-1 and TRBJ2-7; the match to TRBD1 covers 8 bases. CDR1 and CDR2 (germline): SGHRS, YFSETQ. The V segment lost 0 bases and the J segment 6 bases; nucleotides outside the gene matches: 8. This CDR3 is 15 amino acids long. The CDR3 protein is CASSLALDRVGEQYF. The CDR3, as DNA: TGCGCCAGCAGCTTGGCCTTGGACAGGGTTGGCGAGCAGTACTTC. Based on the CDR3 plus reference TRBV5-1 and TRBJ2-7, the full variable domain is KAGVTQTPRYLIKTRGQQVTLSCSPISGHRSVSWYQQTPGQGLQFLFEYFSETQRNKGNFPGRFSGRQFSNSRSEMNVSTLELGDSALYLCASSLALDRVGEQYFGPGTRLTVT.

This sequence joins TRBV3-1 and TRBJ1-1; 8 nucleotides match TRBD1. CDR1 is LGHDT, CDR2 YNNKEL, per germline (reference sequence). J gave up 4 bases and V 6 bases, and 7 bases lay outside the gene matches. The CDR3 covers 14 residues. The CDR3 reads CASSAGQGGTEAFF. The CDR3 region has the DNA TGTGCCAGCAGTGCTGGACAGGGAGGCACTGAAGCTTTCTTT.

As to this clonotype: Since a much larger clone is just one base distant, this may be a read error. V is TRBV7-9 and J is TRBJ2-1; no reliable D call. Germline assignment: CDR1 SEHNR and CDR2 FQNEAQ (reference sequence). The CDR3 has 13 amino acids. CDR3 sequence (DNA): TGTGCCAGCGGCTTAGTGAGGAAAGATGAGCAGTTCTTC. This codes for CASGLVRKDEQFF.

This rearrangement joins TRBV20-1 to TRBJ1-6, with TRBD1 matching 7 bases. V was pared by 6 bases and J by 5 bases, with 13 bases of the junction left unmatched. This CDR3 spans 16 amino acids. Per germline, CDR1 DFQATT and CDR2 SNEGSKA (reference sequence). In DNA form, the CDR3 reads TGCAGTGCCAGGGGGGTTCAGGGCCAACATAATTCACCCCTCCACTTT. It is translated as CSARGVQGQHNSPLHF.

This clonotype came up a few times. This sequence joins TRBV5-1 and TRBJ2-5; the D is unclear. There are 13 residues in the CDR3. Germline CDR1 and CDR2: SGHRS and YFSETQ. V was shortened by 0 bases and J by 3 bases, with 6 bases between the two germline ends. In nucleotides, the CDR3 is TGCGCCAGCAGCTTGGCAAGAAAAGAGACCCAGTACTTC. Its protein product is CASSLARKETQYF.

This clonotype was seen a handful of times. The CDR3 coding sequence is TGTGCCAGCAGCAACGATCGGGGCCCTTCCTACGAGCAGTACTTC. Residues: CASSNDRGPSYEQYF. The rearrangement links TRBV6-6 to TRBJ2-7; D could derive from TRBD1 or TRBD2 (5 bases each). The CDR3 length is 15 residues. CDR1 is MNHNY, CDR2 SVGAGI, per germline (reference sequence). Trimming stripped 6 bases from V and 1 base from J, with 16 bases between.

This clonotype appeared a few times. The rearrangement uses TRBV6-5 and TRBJ1-5; TRBD1 aligns across 10 bases. The CDR3 totals 15 residues. Trimming at V came to 6 bases and at J to 7 bases, leaving 9 bases not matched to a gene. The germline gives CDR1 MNHEY, CDR2 SVGAGI. CDR3 residues: CASRPDRGQGQPQHF. The DNA for the CDR3 is TGTGCCAGCAGACCCGACAGGGGGCAAGGGCAGCCCCAGCATTTT.

This clonotype was seen repeatedly, ten times or more. CDR3 residues: CASSLSMTASNYGYTF. As DNA, the CDR3 is TGTGCCAGCAGCTTATCCATGACAGCCTCTAACTATGGCTACACCTTC. This sequence joins TRBV7-2 and TRBJ1-2; D possibly corresponds to TRBD1 (5 bases). Germline CDR1 and CDR2: SGHTA and FQGNSA. The V end was cut by 2 bases, the J end by 0 bases, with 13 bases between. The CDR3 covers 16 residues.

The chain combines TRBV7-2 with TRBJ2-7; D is unclear. This CDR3 is 14 amino acids long. With 8 bases removed from V and 4 bases from J, the gap between germline ends came to 18 bases. Germline V gene data show CDR1 as SGHTA and CDR2 as FQGNSA. For the CDR3, the DNA is TGTGCCAGCCTCGAGGCTACTAACCAATACGAGCAGTACTTC. Encoded protein: CASLEATNQYEQYF.

In its sample, this clonotype was seen a few times. This chain uses TRBV6-5 with TRBJ1-1; D is uncertain. The CDR3 is 15 amino acids. V was cut by 5 bases and J by 5 bases, with 18 bases left in between. Germline CDR1 reads MNHEY; CDR2 reads SVGAGI. In DNA form, the CDR3 reads TGTGCCAGCAGTGCCCCCGGCCCCCGAAGGACTGAAGCTTTCTTT. The encoded protein is CASSAPGPRRTEAFF.

This clonotype has just a few counts. This chain uses TRBV12-3 or TRBV12-4 with TRBJ2-7; TRBD2 might be the D (6 bases). The CDR3 is made up of 12 amino acids. Trimming shortened V by 3 bases and J by 5 bases, and 8 bases separated the two germline ends. The CDR3 nucleotides are TGTGCCAGCAGTTTGACTAGGAACGAGCAGTACTTC. Protein product: CASSLTRNEQYF.

This clonotype has a count of ten or more. CDR3 sequence (DNA): TGCGCCAGCAGTCCAGAGAACACTGAAGCTTTCTTT. This translates into CASSPENTEAFF. The V and J genes are TRBV5-1 and TRBJ1-1, with D unclear. The CDR3 consists of 12 residues. V gave up 5 bases and J gave up 1 base, with 6 bases separating them. Germline loops: CDR1 SGHRS, CDR2 YFSETQ.